Presented here are 5 T cell receptor beta chains from one specimen sequenced in a study of neurological immune-mediated disorders. Using its own MiXCR run on the 5' RACE reads, TCRdb lists one record per CDR3 protein. The table records 28,000 or so distinct CDR3 sequences, approximately 15% of them present only once. Sequenced input: PBMCs. Every receptor here comes from a man between 65 and 85 years old in good health.

This clonotype appeared many times. V usage is TRBV19 and J usage is TRBJ1-1; D not resolved. Germline V gene data show CDR1 as LNHDA and CDR2 as SQIVND (reference sequence). V was pared by 0 bases and J by 1 base, with 6 bases between. CDR3 length equals 14 residues. CDR3 DNA sequence: TGTGCCAGTAGTATAGATCGGGGGAACACTGAAGCTTTCTTT. Protein: CASSIDRGNTEAFF.

Many counts were recorded for this clonotype. The rearrangement joins TRBV12-3 or TRBV12-4 to TRBJ1-3; 9 bases are a match to TRBD1. V gave up 6 bases and J gave up 0 bases; unmatched junction bases: 12. The CDR3 covers 18 residues. Written as DNA, the CDR3 is TGTGCCAGCAGCAGGACAGGGGACATAATGAGCTCTGGAAACACCATATATTTT. Residues: CASSRTGDIMSSGNTIYF.

This clonotype came up many times. The chain recombines TRBV5-5 with TRBJ1-2; 7 bases align to TRBD1. The V segment lost 6 bases and the J segment 1 base; nucleotides outside the gene matches: 6. The CDR3 is made up of 14 amino acids. Germline V gene sequence: CDR1 SGHKS, CDR2 YYEKEE (reference sequence). CDR3 region: CASNRDSINYGYTF. The CDR3 nucleotides read TGTGCCAGCAACCGGGACAGCATTAACTATGGCTACACCTTC. The whole variable domain, filled in from reference TRBV5-5 and TRBJ1-2, reads DAGVTQSPTHLIKTRGQQVTLRCSPISGHKSVSWYQQVLGQGPQFIFQYYEKEERGRGNFPDRFSARQFPNYSSELNVNALLLGDSALYLCASNRDSINYGYTFGSGTRLTVV.

This clonotype was found many times. The CDR3 loop is CASSPSGASYEQYF. CDR3 sequence (DNA): TGTGCCAGCAGCCCTAGCGGGGCATCCTACGAGCAGTACTTC. The chain uses TRBV7-2 and TRBJ2-7, with 9 bases matching TRBD2. V dropped 5 bases and J dropped 1; count of bases not matched to a gene: 3. Germline values: CDR1 SGHTA, CDR2 FQGNSA. This CDR3 region has 14 residues.

This clonotype has at least ten counts. The chain couples TRBV20-1 to TRBJ2-2; D is undetermined. V lost 2 bases and J lost 1, with 8 bases in between. There are 14 residues in the CDR3. Germline V gene data show CDR1 as DFQATT and CDR2 as SNEGSKA (reference sequence). The CDR3 reads CSARRYRNTGELFF. In DNA form, the CDR3 reads TGCAGTGCTAGACGGTATAGGAACACCGGGGAGCTGTTTTTT.